This T cell receptor (beta chain) was captured in a study of blood T cells in healthy people across ages. Regarding the study as a whole: Diversity of TCR beta per million T cells declined in a roughly linear way with age.

To note about this clonotype: What it binds is unknown.

The CDR3 has 11 residues. CDR1 is SQVTM, CDR2 ANQGSEA, per germline. Trimming stripped 5 bases from V and 1 base from J, with 5 bases between. Alongside a J-beta primer mix, a sample-barcoded 5' primer served in a second PCR lasting about 7 to 11 cycles. Unique molecular identifiers of 12 random nucleotides labeled each cDNA. TCRdb recomputed calls from the 5' RACE reads with MiXCR, one row per CDR3 protein. The sample includes roughly 1.4 million distinct CDR3 sequences, approximately 60% of them seen just once. The sequence came from a man aged 18 to 29 in good health. Sequencing was done on a sample of blood. The chain carries TRBV29-1 and TRBJ1-1; D call uncertain. CDR3 amino acids: CSVPQNTEAFF. The DNA for the CDR3 is TGCAGCGTTCCCCAGAACACTGAAGCTTTCTTT. Full variable domain (missing parts from reference TRBV29-1 and TRBJ1-1): SAVISQKPSRDICQRGTSLTIQCQVDSQVTMMFWYRQQPGQSLTLIATANQGSEATYESGFVIDKFPISRPNLTFSTLTVSNMSPEDSSIYLCSVPQNTEAFFGQGTRLTVV.